The clone carrying this T cell receptor beta chain was observed a single time. The sample comes from a study of T cell changes during pregnancy in multiple sclerosis. Sequenced by immunoSEQ multiplex PCR; TCRdb stores in-frame clones only, minus some. The data hold around 100,000 clones, with 92% observed a single time. The V gene lost 5 bases and the J gene lost 2 bases, with 15 bases spanning the gap. The CDR3 has 16 residues. The germline gives CDR1 SGHTA, CDR2 FQGNSA. The sample consisted of peripheral blood, taken after pregnancy. This chain connects TRBV7-2 to TRBJ2-2; tentatively, D is TRBD2 (6 bases). This TCR was sampled from a female donor with multiple sclerosis, enrolled in a pregnancy study. The CDR3 reads CASSAFGGTNTGELFF. The CDR3, as DNA: TGTGCCAGCAGCGCCTTCGGCGGGACTAACACCGGGGAGCTGTTTTTT.